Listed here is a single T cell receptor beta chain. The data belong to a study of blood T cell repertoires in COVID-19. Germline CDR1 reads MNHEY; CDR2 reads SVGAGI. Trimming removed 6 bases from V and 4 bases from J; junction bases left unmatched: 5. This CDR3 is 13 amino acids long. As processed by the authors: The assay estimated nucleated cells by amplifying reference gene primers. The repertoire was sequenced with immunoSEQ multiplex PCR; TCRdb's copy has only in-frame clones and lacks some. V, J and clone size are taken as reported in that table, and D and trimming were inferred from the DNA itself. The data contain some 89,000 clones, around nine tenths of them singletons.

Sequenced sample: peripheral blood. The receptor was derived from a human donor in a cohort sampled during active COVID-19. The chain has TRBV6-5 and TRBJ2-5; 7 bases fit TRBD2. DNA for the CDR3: TGTGCCAGCAGGCAGGGCGGGGGAGAGACCCAGTACTTC. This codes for CASRQGGGETQYF.